The T cell receptor beta chain under discussion was sequenced for a study of T cells in Graves' hyperthyroidism and ophthalmopathy. This clonotype was found many times. What was amplified from RNA transcripts were TCR beta CDR3 regions. The study used the HTBI primer set for a first-round RT-PCR of the TCR CDR3. TCRdb recomputed calls from the multiplex PCR reads with MiXCR, one row per CDR3 protein. The repertoire holds some 770,000 distinct CDR3 sequences, with less than 20% as singletons. Per germline, CDR1 MDHEN and CDR2 SYDVKM. This CDR3 comprises 15 residues. Trimming removed 5 bases at V and 4 bases at J, with 17 bases between.

The receptor comes from a man between 18 and 35 years old with Graves' hyperthyroidism. This chain joins TRBV28 and TRBJ1-1; D is uncertain. The sequenced sample was blood. The CDR3 region has the DNA TGTGCCAGCAGTCCTCCGGGAGTCTCGAGCACTGAAGCTTTCTTT. Protein: CASSPPGVSSTEAFF.